This T cell receptor (beta chain) was sequenced in a study of blood T cells in healthy people across ages. Study summary: Per two T cells, template switching captured roughly one barcoded beta molecule.

The CDR3 is 15 residues long. V lost 10 bases to trimming and J lost 0 bases, with 16 bases between them. Per the germline V gene, CDR1 is LNHDA and CDR2 is SQIVND (reference sequence). Primed by a sample-barcoded 5' primer and a J-beta primer mix, a second PCR proceeded for about 6 to 11 cycles. TCRdb processed the 5' RACE reads anew with MiXCR; each CDR3 protein has one entry. The sample holds 450,000 to 650,000 distinct CDR3 sequences, 24% seen once. The sample was also linked to a second study, of T cells of mothers and their children. In that study: The sample comes from fewer than ten healthy Caucasian donors: mothers and children. Input to cDNA synthesis comprised all extracted RNA, at a ratio of about 1.4 ug per 15 ul. It was through the M1S primer of the second PCR that sample barcodes and 2-4 random nucleotides were added.

Source material: blood. This TCR was recovered from a boy younger than 18 in good health. The chain recombines TRBV19 with TRBJ1-5; no clear D. DNA of the CDR3: TGTGCCACAGACGACATACGGGATAGCAATCAGCCCCAGCATTTT. This encodes CATDDIRDSNQPQHF.